This TCR beta chain was documented in a study of shared clonotypes between healthy human individuals. Overall study results and limits: Measured sharing among donors was expected to vary with sequencing depth.

The CDR3 covers 15 residues. Germline V gene lookup returns CDR1 SGHNT and CDR2 YYREEE (reference sequence). V gave up 5 bases and J gave up 3 bases; unmatched junction bases: 7. Repertoires were generated with immunoSEQ multiplex PCR, while TCRdb's copy carries only in-frame clones and drops some. The table has more than 400,000 clones, over 70% seen once. For this clone: What it recognizes is unknown.

This clonotype originated in a middle-aged woman in good health. Some clones in this sample may be carry-over from other donors' samples. The chain recombines TRBV5-4 with TRBJ2-1; 8 bases align to TRBD2. Material: PBMCs. DNA for the CDR3: TGTGCCAGCAGTTACCGGACTAGCAGCTACAATGAGCAGTTCTTC. As protein: CASSYRTSSYNEQFF. The full variable domain, with the rest looked up from reference TRBV5-4 and TRBJ2-1, is ETGVTQSPTHLIKTRGQQVTLRCSSQSGHNTVSWYQQALGQGPQFIFQYYREEENGRGNFPPRFSGLQFPNYSSELNVNALELDDSALYLCASSYRTSSYNEQFFGPGTRLTVL.